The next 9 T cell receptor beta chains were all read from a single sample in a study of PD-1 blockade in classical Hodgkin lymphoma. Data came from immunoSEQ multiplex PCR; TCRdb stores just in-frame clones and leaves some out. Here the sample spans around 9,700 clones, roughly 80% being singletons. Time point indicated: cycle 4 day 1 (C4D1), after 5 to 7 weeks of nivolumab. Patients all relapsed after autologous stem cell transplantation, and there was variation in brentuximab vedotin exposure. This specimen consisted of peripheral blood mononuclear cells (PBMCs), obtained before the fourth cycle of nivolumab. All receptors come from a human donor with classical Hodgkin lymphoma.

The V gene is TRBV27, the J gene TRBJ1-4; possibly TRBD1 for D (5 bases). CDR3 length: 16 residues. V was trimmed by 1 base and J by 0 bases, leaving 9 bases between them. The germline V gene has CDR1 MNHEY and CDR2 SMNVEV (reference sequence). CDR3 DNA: TGTGCCAGCAGTTTATTAGGGGCACCAACTAATGAAAAACTGTTTTTT. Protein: CASSLLGAPTNEKLFF.

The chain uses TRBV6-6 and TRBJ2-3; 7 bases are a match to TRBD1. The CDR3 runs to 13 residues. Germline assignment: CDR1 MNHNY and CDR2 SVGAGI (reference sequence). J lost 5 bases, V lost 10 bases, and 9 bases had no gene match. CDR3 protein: CAISGTVEDTQYF. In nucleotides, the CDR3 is TGTGCCATCTCCGGGACAGTTGAAGATACGCAGTATTTT.

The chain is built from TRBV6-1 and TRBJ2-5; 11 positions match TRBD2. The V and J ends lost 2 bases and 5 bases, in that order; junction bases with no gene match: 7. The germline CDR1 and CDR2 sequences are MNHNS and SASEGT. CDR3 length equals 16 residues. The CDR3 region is CASSEFLAGGRETQYF. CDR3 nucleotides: TGTGCCAGCAGTGAATTCCTAGCGGGAGGTCGTGAGACCCAGTACTTC.

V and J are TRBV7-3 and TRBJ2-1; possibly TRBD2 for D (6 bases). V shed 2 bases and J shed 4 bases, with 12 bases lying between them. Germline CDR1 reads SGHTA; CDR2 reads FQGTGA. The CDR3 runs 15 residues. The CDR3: CASSLWGSGYNEQFF. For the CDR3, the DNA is TGTGCCAGCAGCTTATGGGGTAGCGGTTACAATGAGCAGTTCTTC.

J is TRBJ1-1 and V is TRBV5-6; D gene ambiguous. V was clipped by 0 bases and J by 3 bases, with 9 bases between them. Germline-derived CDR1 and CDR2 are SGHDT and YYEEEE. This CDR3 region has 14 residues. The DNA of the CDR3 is TGTGCCAGCAGCTTGGGTTGGCCGGACACTGAAGCTTTCTTT. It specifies CASSLGWPDTEAFF.

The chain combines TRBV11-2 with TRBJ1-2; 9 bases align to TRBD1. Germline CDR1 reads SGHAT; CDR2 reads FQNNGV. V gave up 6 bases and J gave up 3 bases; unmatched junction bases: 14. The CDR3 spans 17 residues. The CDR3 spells CASRLLTGGEWDYGYTF. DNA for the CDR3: TGTGCCAGCAGACTGCTCACAGGGGGCGAGTGGGACTATGGCTACACCTTC. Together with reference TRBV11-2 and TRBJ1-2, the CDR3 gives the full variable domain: EAGVAQSPRYKIIEKRQSVAFWCNPISGHATLYWYQQILGQGPKLLIQFQNNGVVDDSQLPKDRFSAERLKGVDSTLKIQPAKLEDSAVYLCASRLLTGGEWDYGYTFGSGTRLTVV.

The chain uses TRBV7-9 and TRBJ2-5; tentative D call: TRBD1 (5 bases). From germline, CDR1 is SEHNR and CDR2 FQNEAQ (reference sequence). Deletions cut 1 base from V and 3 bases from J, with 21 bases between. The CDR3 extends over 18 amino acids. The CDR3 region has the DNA TGTGCCAGCAGCTTAGGCGGCAGGGCAGAAATGATGGAAGAGACCCAGTACTTC. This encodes CASSLGGRAEMMEETQYF.

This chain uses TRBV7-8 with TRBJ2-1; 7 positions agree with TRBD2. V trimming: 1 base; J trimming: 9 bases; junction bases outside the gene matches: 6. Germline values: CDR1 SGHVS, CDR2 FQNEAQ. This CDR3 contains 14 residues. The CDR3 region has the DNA TGTGCCAGCAGCTTAGGCCGACTAGCTGGTGAGCAGTTCTTC. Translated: CASSLGRLAGEQFF.

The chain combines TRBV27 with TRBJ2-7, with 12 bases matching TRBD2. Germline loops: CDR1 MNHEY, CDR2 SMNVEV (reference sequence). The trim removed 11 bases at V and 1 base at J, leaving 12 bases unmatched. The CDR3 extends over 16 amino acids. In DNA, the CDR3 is TGTGCCGCGCCGATTGGACTAGCGGGGCGATCCTACGAGCAGTACTTC. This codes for CAAPIGLAGRSYEQYF.